The sample holds a few counts of the clone carrying this T cell receptor beta chain. Its antigen is as yet unknown. The data originate from a study of persistence of HIV-infected CD4 T cells. Across the study: Isolated cells were CMV- and HIV-1 Gag-responding CD4+ T cells. Donors had been on suppressive ART for a median of 8 years.

Cells were stimulated with CMV-infected fibroblast lysates at 8 to 10 ug/mL. Sorted nonresponding memory CD4+ T cells were CD40L-negative, CD69-negative, CD45RO-high. This was the immunoSEQ version 4 assay in survey mode. Data came from immunoSEQ multiplex PCR; TCRdb stores just in-frame clones and leaves some out. This sample has approximately 35,000 clones, with roughly four fifths found just once. This CDR3 comprises 15 residues. The V gene lost 1 base and the J gene lost 5 bases, with 15 bases spanning the gap. CDR1 and CDR2 (germline): SGHTA, FQGNSA. Study results and limitations: Degenerate expanded CDR3beta sequences were enriched among CMV- and Gag-responding cells. TCRbeta richness was lower in CMV- and Gag-responding cells than in anti-CD3/anti-CD28-responding cells.

The sample in question was CD4+ T cells sorted from PBMCs after 18-hour stimulation, obtained from a patient who received antiretroviral therapy. The rearrangement uses TRBV7-2 and TRBJ2-7, with a tentative D call TRBD2 (5 bases). This receptor was identified in an adult man with HIV who was CMV-seropositive. The CDR3 DNA sequence: TGTGCCAGCAGCTTAGACCCCTACGGGATGAACGAGCAGTACTTC. It encodes CASSLDPYGMNEQYF.